This T cell receptor (beta chain) comes out of a study of T cells in narcolepsy. Study in general: Healthy controls were enrolled alongside patients with narcolepsy type 1 or type 2. Points from the study as a whole: In some patient and control memory CD4+ samples, autoreactive clones were absent.

Remarks on this clone: Its antigen is currently unknown.

Measured with immunoSEQ multiplex PCR; TCRdb has only the in-frame clones, and not every one. The sample has about 27,000 clones, around 78% seen once; the top ten hold almost 3.5%. This clonotype originated in a human donor with narcolepsy. The sample consisted of CD45RA- memory CD4+ T cells from PBMCs.

The CDR3 nucleotides read TGTGCCAGCAGCCAAGATCTGATGACAATGGGTTATAATTCACCCCTCCACTTT. Encoded protein: CASSQDLMTMGYNSPLHF. The chain is built from TRBV4-2 and TRBJ1-6; D unresolved. The germline CDR1 and CDR2 sequences are LGHNA and YNFKEQ. Trimming stripped 0 bases from V and 4 bases from J, with 16 bases between. The CDR3 sequence is 18 residues long.